The 18 T cell receptor beta chains presented below share a single source sample, sequenced in a study of cytomegalovirus exposure and HLA in healthy donors. PCR involved 60 Vbeta and 13 Jbeta primers. TCRdb's table, derived via immunoSEQ multiplex PCR, lists solely in-frame clones and lacks some. Its table records about 72,000 clones. The specimen sequenced was PBMCs. These receptors were obtained from a man in his fifties or sixties in good health and CMV-seropositive.

V and J are TRBV10-3 and TRBJ2-7; 7 bases line up with TRBD1. Per the germline V gene, CDR1 is ENHRY and CDR2 is SYGVKD. This CDR3 contains 12 residues. CDR3 protein: CAISELGQWLEV. Here the CDR3 DNA reads TGTGCCATCAGTGAGTTGGGACAGTGGCTTGAAGTC.

This CDR3 reads CASSLQGATNEKLFF. The CDR3 DNA follows: TGCGCCAGCAGCTTACAGGGTGCAACTAATGAAAAACTGTTTTTT. V and J are TRBV5-1 and TRBJ1-4; a possible D gene is TRBD1 (6 bases). Between the trimmed V and J ends, which lost 2 bases and 0 bases, there was a span of 8 bases. Germline V gives CDR1 SGHRS, CDR2 YFSETQ. This CDR3 comprises 15 residues.

The chain employs TRBV28 and TRBJ1-4; weak D call: TRBD1 (6 bases). CDR1 is MDHEN, CDR2 SYDVKM, per germline. The germline V and J ends were trimmed by 4 bases and 1 base, with 10 bases remaining between them. The CDR3 length is 15 residues. Written as DNA, the CDR3 is TGTGCCAGCAGTTCTCCACAGGGAACTAATGAAAAACTGTTTTTT. This codes for CASSSPQGTNEKLFF.

This chain joins TRBV25-1 and TRBJ1-3, with D unclear. The length of the CDR3 is 15 residues. V was clipped by 3 bases and J by 2 bases, with 11 bases between them. The germline V gene encodes CDR1 MGHDK and CDR2 SYGVNS. The CDR3 nucleotides are TGTGCCAGCAGTGAGGTGCGGCCAGCTGGAAACACCATATATTTT. It translates to CASSEVRPAGNTIYF.

This chain connects TRBV5-6 to TRBJ2-6, with unresolved D. V was shortened by 4 bases and J by 4 bases, with 9 bases between the two germline ends. CDR1 and CDR2 (germline): SGHDT, YYEEEE. The CDR3 totals 14 residues. The CDR3 is CASSPSSGANVLTF. DNA of the CDR3: TGTGCCAGCAGCCCCTCCTCCGGGGCCAACGTCCTGACTTTC.

V usage is TRBV28 and J usage is TRBJ1-2; the match to TRBD1 covers 9 bases. This CDR3 comprises 15 residues. The V gene's germline CDR1 is MDHEN and CDR2 SYDVKM. Unmatched junction bases numbered 9, after V lost 4 bases and J lost 6 bases. CDR3 amino acids: CASSSTGTGIHGYTF. The CDR3 nucleotides read TGTGCCAGCAGTTCGACCGGGACAGGGATACATGGCTACACCTTC.

The chain joins TRBV6-6 to TRBJ2-7; D is possibly TRBD2 (6 bases). Trimming removed 4 bases from V and 0 bases from J, with 13 bases in between. The length of the CDR3 is 15 residues. The V gene's germline CDR1 is MNHNY and CDR2 SVGAGI (reference sequence). CDR3 in amino acids: CASSSWRVGSYEQYF. CDR3 in DNA: TGTGCCAGCAGTTCTTGGAGGGTAGGCTCCTACGAGCAGTACTTC.

This chain joins TRBV25-1 and TRBJ1-5; D ambiguous. The CDR3 length is 12 residues. Germline assignment: CDR1 MGHDK and CDR2 SYGVNS. The V and J ends lost 1 base and 5 bases respectively, with 3 bases between them. CDR3 loop: CASSESDQPQHF. CDR3 DNA sequence: TGTGCCAGCAGTGAATCAGATCAGCCCCAGCATTTT.

The V gene is TRBV28, the J gene TRBJ2-5; unclear D gene. This CDR3 is 13 amino acids long. V was pared by 10 bases and J by 0 bases, with 12 bases between. Germline lookup yields CDR1 MDHEN and CDR2 SYDVKM. This CDR3 is CATLTLYQETQYF. The CDR3 DNA sequence: TGTGCCACCCTGACACTGTACCAAGAGACCCAGTACTTC.

The chain links TRBV7-3 to TRBJ2-2; no clear D. Trimming left V 4 bases short and J 4 bases short, with 7 bases between. The CDR3 loop spans 13 amino acids. CDR1 is SGHTA and CDR2 is FQGTGA in the germline V gene. In DNA form, the CDR3 reads TGTGCCAGCAGCTCCTCCGGCACCGGGGAGCTGTTTTTT. Residues: CASSSSGTGELFF.

For the CDR3, the DNA is TGTGCCAGCAGTCGGGACTTCCCCTTAGGTACGCAGTATTTT. Translated: CASSRDFPLGTQYF. The rearrangement uses TRBV5-4 and TRBJ2-3, with a possible D match to TRBD2 (6 bases). The V gene lost 5 bases and the J gene lost 8 bases, with 18 bases spanning the gap. CDR3 length equals 14 residues. Germline V lookup: CDR1 SGHNT, CDR2 YYREEE (reference sequence).

A remark on this clone: Other nucleotide sequences in the sample specify the same CDR3. The chain carries TRBV5-1 and TRBJ1-1; 7 bases are shared with TRBD1. The CDR3 consists of 12 residues. Looked up from germline, CDR1 is SGHRS and CDR2 is YFSETQ. The trim removed 4 bases at V and 6 bases at J, leaving 3 bases unmatched. CDR3 region: CASSPQGAEAFF. The CDR3 coding sequence is TGCGCCAGCAGCCCCCAGGGGGCTGAAGCTTTCTTT. The full variable domain, with the rest looked up from reference TRBV5-1 and TRBJ1-1, is KAGVTQTPRYLIKTRGQQVTLSCSPISGHRSVSWYQQTPGQGLQFLFEYFSETQRNKGNFPGRFSGRQFSNSRSEMNVSTLELGDSALYLCASSPQGAEAFFGQGTRLTVV.

The chain employs TRBV4-1 and TRBJ1-2, with TRBD1 matching 7 bases. The germline gives CDR1 MGHRA, CDR2 YSYEKL. This CDR3 has 15 amino acids. Unmatched junction bases numbered 9, after V lost 0 bases and J lost 8 bases. CDR3 bases: TGCGCCAGCAGCCAAGAGGTACAGACAGGGTGGGGCTACACCTTC. Translating it yields CASSQEVQTGWGYTF.

The V and J genes are TRBV4-1 and TRBJ1-5; TRBD1 agrees at 7 bases. The V gene's germline CDR1 is MGHRA and CDR2 YSYEKL. This CDR3 spans 19 amino acids. Losses at the gene ends were 0 bases for V and 3 bases for J; bases not matched to a gene: 14. DNA of the CDR3: TGCGCCAGCAGCCAAGATCCCGCTAGACAGGGAACGGCCAATCAGCCCCAGCATTTT. Its translation is CASSQDPARQGTANQPQHF.

As to this clone: The junction and the germline gene differ at one end; a read error may be behind it. J is TRBJ2-3 and V is TRBV6-1; D not certain. Per germline, CDR1 MNHNS and CDR2 SASEGT. The CDR3 covers 13 residues. CDR3 loop: CASSEGIGDPQYF. CDR3 nucleotide sequence: TGTGCCAGCAGTGAAGGGATCGGAGATCCGCAGTATTTT.

The gene calls are TRBV2 and TRBJ2-3; TRBD2 might be the D (5 bases). The germline gives CDR1 SNHLY, CDR2 FYNNEI. V was trimmed by 6 bases and J by 4 bases, leaving 8 bases between them. This CDR3 has 12 residues. The CDR3 region has the DNA TGTGCCAGCAGAAGCGGCCCAGATACGCAGTATTTT. It codes for CASRSGPDTQYF.

The V call is TRBV19, the J call TRBJ2-5; D not resolved. Trimming took 3 bases from V and 2 from J, leaving 10 bases between them. The CDR3 runs to 14 residues. CDR1 is LNHDA and CDR2 is SQIVND in the germline V gene (reference sequence). The CDR3 DNA is TGTGCCAGTAGTATGCAGGCGACGCAAGAGACCCAGTACTTC. It codes for CASSMQATQETQYF.

The rearrangement joins TRBV30 to TRBJ2-1; the D gene is possibly TRBD2 (6 bases). CDR1 is GTSNPN, CDR2 SVGIG, per germline (reference sequence). The CDR3 length is 13 residues. CDR3 loop: CAPRAGTYNEQFF. CDR3 DNA: TGTGCTCCGAGGGCGGGAACTTACAATGAGCAGTTCTTC.